The clone carrying this T cell receptor beta chain was detected only a few times. This record belongs to a study of blood T cell repertoires in COVID-19. This CDR3 comprises 14 residues. The J segment lost 5 bases and the V segment lost 8 bases, leaving 7 bases of the junction unmatched. Germline CDR1 and CDR2: MDHEN and SYDVKM. TCRdb's table, derived via immunoSEQ multiplex PCR, lists solely in-frame clones and lacks some. This table has some 420,000 clones, 80% to 90% appearing once. V gene TRBV28 combines with J gene TRBJ2-3; TRBD1 matches 10 bases. This clonotype was obtained from a man younger than 45 who had recovered from COVID-19. Sequencing was done on a sample of PBMCs or T cells enriched from blood (not recorded which). This CDR3 is CASCPGQGRDTQYF. The CDR3 coding sequence is TGTGCCAGCTGCCCGGGACAGGGGAGAGATACGCAGTATTTT.